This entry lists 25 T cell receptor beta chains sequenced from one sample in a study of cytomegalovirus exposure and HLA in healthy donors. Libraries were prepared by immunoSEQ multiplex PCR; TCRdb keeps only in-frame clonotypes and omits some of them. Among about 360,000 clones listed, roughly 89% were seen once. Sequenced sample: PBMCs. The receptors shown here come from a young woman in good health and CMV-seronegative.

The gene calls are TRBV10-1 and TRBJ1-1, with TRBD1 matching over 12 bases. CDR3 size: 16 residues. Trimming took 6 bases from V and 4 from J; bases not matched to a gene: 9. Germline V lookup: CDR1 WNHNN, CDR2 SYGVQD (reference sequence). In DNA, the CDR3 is TGCGCCAGCAGCGCCTCAGGGACAGGGGGCCTCACTGAAGCTTTCTTT. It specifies CASSASGTGGLTEAFF.

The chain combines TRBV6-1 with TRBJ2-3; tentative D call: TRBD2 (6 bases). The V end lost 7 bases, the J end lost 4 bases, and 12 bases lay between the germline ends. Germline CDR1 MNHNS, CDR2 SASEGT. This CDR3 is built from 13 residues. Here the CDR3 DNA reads TGTGCCAGCACTTCTAGCGTGGCAGATACGCAGTATTTT. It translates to CASTSSVADTQYF.

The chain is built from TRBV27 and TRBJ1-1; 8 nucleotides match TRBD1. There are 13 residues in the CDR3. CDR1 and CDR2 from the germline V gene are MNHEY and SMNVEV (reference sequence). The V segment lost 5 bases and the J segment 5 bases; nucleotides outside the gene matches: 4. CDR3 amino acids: CASSPRTGTEAFF. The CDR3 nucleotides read TGTGCCAGCAGTCCCCGGACAGGGACTGAAGCTTTCTTT.

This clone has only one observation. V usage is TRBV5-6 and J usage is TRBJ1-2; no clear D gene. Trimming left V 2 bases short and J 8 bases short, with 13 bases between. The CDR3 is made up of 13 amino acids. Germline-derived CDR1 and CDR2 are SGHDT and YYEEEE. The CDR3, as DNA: TGTGCCAGCAGCTTACCAGAACTATGGGGCTACACCTTC. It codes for CASSLPELWGYTF.

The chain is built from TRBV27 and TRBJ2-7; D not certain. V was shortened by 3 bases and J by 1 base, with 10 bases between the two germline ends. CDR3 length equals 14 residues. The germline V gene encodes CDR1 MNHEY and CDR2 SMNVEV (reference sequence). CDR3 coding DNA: TGTGCCAGCAGTTTTATCTTCGGTTCCTACGAGCAGTACTTC. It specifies CASSFIFGSYEQYF.

The CDR3 sequence: CASSYLRGEKLFF. In DNA form, the CDR3 reads TGTGCCAGCAGTTATCTGCGGGGGGAAAAACTGTTTTTT. The chain uses TRBV6-5 and TRBJ1-4; a possible D gene is TRBD1 (5 bases). The CDR3 loop spans 13 amino acids. Germline V lookup: CDR1 MNHEY, CDR2 SVGAGI. Trimming removed 3 bases at V and 8 bases at J, with 10 bases between.

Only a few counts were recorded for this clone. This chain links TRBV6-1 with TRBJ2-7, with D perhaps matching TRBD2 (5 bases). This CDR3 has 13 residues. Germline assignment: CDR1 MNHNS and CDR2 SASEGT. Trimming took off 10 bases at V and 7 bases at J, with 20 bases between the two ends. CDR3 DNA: TGTGCCATCGAAGTTACTAGTGGCTTGGAGCAGTACTTC. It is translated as CAIEVTSGLEQYF.

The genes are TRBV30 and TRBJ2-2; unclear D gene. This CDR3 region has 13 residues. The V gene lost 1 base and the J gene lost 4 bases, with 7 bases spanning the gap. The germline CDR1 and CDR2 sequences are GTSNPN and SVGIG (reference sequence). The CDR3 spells CAWSDTLTGELFF. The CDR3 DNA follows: TGTGCCTGGAGTGACACCCTCACCGGGGAGCTGTTTTTT.

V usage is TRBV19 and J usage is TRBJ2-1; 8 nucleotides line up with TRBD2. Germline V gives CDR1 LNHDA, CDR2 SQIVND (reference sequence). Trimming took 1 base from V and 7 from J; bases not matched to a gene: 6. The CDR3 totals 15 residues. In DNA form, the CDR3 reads TGTGCCAGTAGTATAGTCCGGACTAGCTTTAATGAGCAGTTCTTC. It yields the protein CASSIVRTSFNEQFF.

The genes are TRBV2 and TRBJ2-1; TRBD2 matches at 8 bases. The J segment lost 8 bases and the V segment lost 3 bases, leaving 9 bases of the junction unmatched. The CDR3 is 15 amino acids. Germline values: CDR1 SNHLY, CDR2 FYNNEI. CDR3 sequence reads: CASSEGRGGLDEQFF. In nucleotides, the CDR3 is TGTGCCAGCAGTGAGGGTCGGGGGGGCCTCGATGAGCAGTTCTTC.

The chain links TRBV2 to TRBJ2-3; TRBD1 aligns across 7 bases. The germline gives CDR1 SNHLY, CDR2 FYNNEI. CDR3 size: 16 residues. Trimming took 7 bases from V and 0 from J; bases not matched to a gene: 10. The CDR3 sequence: CASTRDSPSSTDTQYF. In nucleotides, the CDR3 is TGTGCCAGCACCCGGGACAGCCCTTCTAGCACAGATACGCAGTATTTT.

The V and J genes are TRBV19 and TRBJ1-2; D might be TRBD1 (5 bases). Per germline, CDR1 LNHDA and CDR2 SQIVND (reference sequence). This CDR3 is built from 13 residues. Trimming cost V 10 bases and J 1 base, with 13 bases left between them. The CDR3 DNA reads TGTGCCACGGGGACGGGGGTTAACTATGGCTACACCTTC. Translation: CATGTGVNYGYTF. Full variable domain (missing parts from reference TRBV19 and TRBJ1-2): DGGITQSPKYLFRKEGQNVTLSCEQNLNHDAMYWYRQDPGQGLRLIYYSQIVNDFQKGDIAEGYSVSREKKESFPLTVTSAQKNPTAFYLCATGTGVNYGYTFGSGTRLTVV.

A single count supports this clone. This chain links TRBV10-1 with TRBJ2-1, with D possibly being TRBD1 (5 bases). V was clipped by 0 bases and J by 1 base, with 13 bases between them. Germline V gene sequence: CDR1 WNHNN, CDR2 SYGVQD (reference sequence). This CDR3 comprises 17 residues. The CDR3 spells CASSESVGVASYNEQFF. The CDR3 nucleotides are TGCGCCAGCAGTGAGTCAGTAGGGGTCGCATCCTACAATGAGCAGTTCTTC.

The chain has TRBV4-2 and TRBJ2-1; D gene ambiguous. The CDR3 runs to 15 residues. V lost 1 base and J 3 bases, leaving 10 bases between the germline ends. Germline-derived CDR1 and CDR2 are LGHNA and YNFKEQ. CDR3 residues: CASSQGSLVYNEQFF. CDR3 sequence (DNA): TGTGCCAGCAGCCAAGGTAGTCTGGTCTACAATGAGCAGTTCTTC.

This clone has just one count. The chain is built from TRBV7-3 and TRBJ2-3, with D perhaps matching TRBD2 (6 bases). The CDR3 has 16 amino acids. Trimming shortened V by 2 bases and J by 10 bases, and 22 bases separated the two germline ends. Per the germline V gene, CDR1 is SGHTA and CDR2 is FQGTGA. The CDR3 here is CASSLVWERPGVPQYF. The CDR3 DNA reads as TGTGCCAGCAGCTTAGTATGGGAGCGGCCGGGGGTTCCGCAGTATTTT.

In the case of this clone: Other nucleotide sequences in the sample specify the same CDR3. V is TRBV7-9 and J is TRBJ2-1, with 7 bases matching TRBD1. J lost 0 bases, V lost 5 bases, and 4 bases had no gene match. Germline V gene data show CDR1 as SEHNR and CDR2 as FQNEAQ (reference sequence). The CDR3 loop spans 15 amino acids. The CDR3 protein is CASSLTGSSYNEQFF. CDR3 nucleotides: TGTGCCAGCAGCCTGACAGGGAGCTCCTACAATGAGCAGTTCTTC.

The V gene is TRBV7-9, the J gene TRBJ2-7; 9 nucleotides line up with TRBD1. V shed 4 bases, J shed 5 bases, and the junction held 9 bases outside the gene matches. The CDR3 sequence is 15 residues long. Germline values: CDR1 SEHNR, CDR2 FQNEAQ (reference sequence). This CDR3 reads CASSSTGTGRNEQYF. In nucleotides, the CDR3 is TGTGCCAGCAGCTCTACCGGGACAGGGCGTAACGAGCAGTACTTC.

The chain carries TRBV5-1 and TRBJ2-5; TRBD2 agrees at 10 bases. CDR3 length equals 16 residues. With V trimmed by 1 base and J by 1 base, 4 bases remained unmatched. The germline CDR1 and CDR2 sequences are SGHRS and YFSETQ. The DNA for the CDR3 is TGCGCCAGCAGCTTGTCCACTAGCGGGGCCCAAGAGACCCAGTACTTC. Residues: CASSLSTSGAQETQYF.

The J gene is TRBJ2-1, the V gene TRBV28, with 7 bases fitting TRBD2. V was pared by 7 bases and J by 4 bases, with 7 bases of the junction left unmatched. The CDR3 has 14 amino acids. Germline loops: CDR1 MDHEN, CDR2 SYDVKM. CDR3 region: CASTGGALYNEQFF. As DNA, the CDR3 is TGTGCCAGCACGGGGGGTGCCCTATACAATGAGCAGTTCTTC.

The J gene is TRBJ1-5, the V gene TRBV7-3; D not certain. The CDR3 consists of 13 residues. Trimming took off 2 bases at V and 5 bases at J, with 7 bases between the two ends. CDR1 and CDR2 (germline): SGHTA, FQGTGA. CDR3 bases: TGTGCCAGCAGCTTAGCTCCGGATCAGCCCCAGCATTTT. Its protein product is CASSLAPDQPQHF. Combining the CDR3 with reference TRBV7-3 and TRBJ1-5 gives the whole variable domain GAGVSQTPSNKVTEKGKYVELRCDPISGHTALYWYRQSLGQGPEFLIYFQGTGAADDSGLPNDRFFAVRPEGSVSTLKIQRTERGDSAVYLCASSLAPDQPQHFGDGTRLSIL.

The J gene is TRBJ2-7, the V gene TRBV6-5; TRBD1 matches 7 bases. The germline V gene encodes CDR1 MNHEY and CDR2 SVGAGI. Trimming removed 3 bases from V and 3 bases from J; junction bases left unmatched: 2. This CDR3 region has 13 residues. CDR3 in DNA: TGTGCCAGCAGTTATGACAGGGACTACGAGCAGTACTTC. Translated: CASSYDRDYEQYF.

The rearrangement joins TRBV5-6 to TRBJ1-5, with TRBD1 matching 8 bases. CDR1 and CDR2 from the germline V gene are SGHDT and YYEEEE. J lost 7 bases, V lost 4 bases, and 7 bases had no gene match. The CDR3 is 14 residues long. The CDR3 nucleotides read TGTGCCAGCAGCGCAGGGGGCGCGAGGCAGCCCCAGCATTTT. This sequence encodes CASSAGGARQPQHF.

CDR3 nucleotide sequence: TGCAGCGTCCTCAGGCGAGGGGAGCAGTTCTTC. Its protein product is CSVLRRGEQFF. V and J are TRBV29-1 and TRBJ2-1; tentatively, D is TRBD2 (5 bases). Germline loops: CDR1 SQVTM, CDR2 ANQGSEA. The V end lost 6 bases, the J end lost 10 bases, and 13 bases lay between the germline ends. This CDR3 region has 11 residues.

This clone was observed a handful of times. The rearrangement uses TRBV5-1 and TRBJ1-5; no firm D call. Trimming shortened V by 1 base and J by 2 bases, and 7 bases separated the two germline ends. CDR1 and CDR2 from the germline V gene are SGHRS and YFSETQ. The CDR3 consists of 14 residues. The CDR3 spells CASSLNGGNQPQHF. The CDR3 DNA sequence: TGCGCCAGCAGCTTGAACGGGGGCAATCAGCCCCAGCATTTT.

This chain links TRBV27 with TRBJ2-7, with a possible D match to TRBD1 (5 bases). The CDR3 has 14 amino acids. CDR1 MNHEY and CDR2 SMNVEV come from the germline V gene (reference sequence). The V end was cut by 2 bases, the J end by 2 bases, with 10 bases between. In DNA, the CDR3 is TGTGCCAGCAGTTTAAGTCCAGGGACCTACGAGCAGTACTTC. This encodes CASSLSPGTYEQYF.